The rows below give T cell receptor beta chains drawn from one sample of a study of blood T cell repertoires in COVID-19. Sequencing was performed with immunoSEQ multiplex PCR; in TCRdb, only in-frame clones are kept and a portion is missing. The sample contains 60,000 to 75,000 clones, around 74% of which appear only once. The specimen was peripheral blood. The receptors shown here come from a woman aged 45-65 years with active or convalescent COVID-19. CDR3s include the opening cysteine and the closing phenylalanine or tryptophan.

j_call v_call cdr3_aa
TRBJ2-3 TRBV4-1 CASSQVGAGADTQYF
TRBJ1-1 TRBV2 CASSEDRGYTEAFF
TRBJ2-3 TRBV19 CASTERLTSTDTQYF
TRBJ2-5 TRBV24-1 CATSEREGRETQYF
TRBJ1-2 TRBV5-6 CASSLKAFNYGYTF
TRBJ1-5 TRBV10-3 CAIKENDSNQPQHF
TRBJ2-1 TRBV12-3/TRBV12-4 CASSLTSGTLQFF
TRBJ2-1 TRBV12-5 CASGLPGLMQFF
TRBJ1-1 TRBV3-1/TRBV3-2 CASSQATQNTEAFF
TRBJ2-7 TRBV5-1 CASSLEGPLAVSEQYF
TRBJ2-7 TRBV19 CASSPPGSGSRGWQYF
TRBJ2-2 TRBV5-6 CASSFLRVAGGTGELFF
TRBJ1-2 TRBV19 CASTTPLQGRSYGYTF
TRBJ1-2 TRBV28 CASMGEDYGYTF
TRBJ2-3 TRBV9 CASSVTDRGTDTQYF
TRBJ1-2 TRBV3-1/TRBV3-2 CASSPRQAGGYGYTF
TRBJ1-2 TRBV7-9 CASSLTGYVAYTF
TRBJ1-2 TRBV19 CASSRDRGYGYTF
TRBJ2-2 TRBV13 CASSPGRLAGNTGELFF
TRBJ2-7 TRBV3-1/TRBV3-2 CASSQDHGLAGASGLEQYF
TRBJ2-7 TRBV27 CASSLDRDYEQYF
TRBJ2-1 TRBV6-4 CASSALKGGMHNEQFF
TRBJ1-1 TRBV9 CASSVGANTEAFF
TRBJ1-1 TRBV27 CASSTRDSYTEAFF
TRBJ1-2 TRBV12-3/TRBV12-4 CASSLARRGYTF
TRBJ1-1 TRBV30 CAWEPRQGYYEAFF
TRBJ2-2 TRBV10-3 CAISEAGTGELFF
TRBJ2-5 TRBV9 CASSVSSLGLPTETQYF
TRBJ2-2 TRBV5-1 CASSLDSPGELFF